A single sample gave rise to the 10 T cell receptor beta chains below, sequenced in a study of blood T cell repertoires in COVID-19. The table came from immunoSEQ multiplex PCR; TCRdb's copy has only in-frame clones and leaves some out. Found here are about 120,000 clones, 80% to 90% of them singletons; the top ten hold 25% to 35%. The sequenced sample was peripheral blood. The receptors here all came from a man between 65 and 85 years old with active or convalescent COVID-19.

V gene TRBV27 combines with J gene TRBJ2-7; 8 bases match TRBD1. V lost 0 bases and J lost 2; bases outside the gene matches: 15. CDR1 MNHEY and CDR2 SMNVEV come from the germline V gene (reference sequence). The CDR3 sequence is 19 residues long. The DNA for the CDR3 is TGTGCCAGCAGTTTATCTGAGGGGGACAGGTCGAGACACACCTACGAGCAGTACTTC. Its translation: CASSLSEGDRSRHTYEQYF.

The chain has TRBV9 and TRBJ2-1, with 7 bases lining up with TRBD1. Germline values: CDR1 SGDLS, CDR2 YYNGEE. The CDR3 is 16 residues long. V trimming: 4 bases; J trimming: 5 bases; junction bases outside the gene matches: 12. The CDR3 sequence: CASSLRPGQSNNEQFF. The CDR3 coding sequence is TGTGCCAGCAGCCTCCGTCCGGGACAGTCCAACAATGAGCAGTTCTTC.

The chain is built from TRBV7-9 and TRBJ2-5; D gene unclear. This CDR3 region has 12 residues. The germline V gene has CDR1 SEHNR and CDR2 FQNEAQ (reference sequence). V lost 11 bases and J 1 base, leaving 11 bases between the germline ends. As DNA, the CDR3 is TGTGCCTGCTACTCGGGCCAAGAGACCCAGTACTTC. Amino acid sequence: CACYSGQETQYF. Full variable domain (missing parts from reference TRBV7-9 and TRBJ2-5): DTGVSQNPRHKITKRGQNVTFRCDPISEHNRLYWYRQTLGQGPEFLTYFQNEAQLEKSRLLSDRFSAERPKGSFSTLEIQRTEQGDSAMYLCACYSGQETQYFGPGTRLLVL.

The chain combines TRBV11-2 with TRBJ2-2, with 11 positions matching TRBD1. The CDR3 loop spans 15 amino acids. The V and J ends lost 5 bases and 6 bases, in that order; junction bases with no gene match: 5. Germline lookup yields CDR1 SGHAT and CDR2 FQNNGV. In DNA form, the CDR3 reads TGTGCCAGCAGCCGGGACAGGGGGGGTTCCGGGGAGCTGTTTTTT. This gives the protein CASSRDRGGSGELFF.

J is TRBJ1-6 and V is TRBV29-1; D gene ambiguous. This CDR3 has 12 residues. CDR1 SQVTM and CDR2 ANQGSEA come from the germline V gene. The germline V and J ends were trimmed by 4 bases and 14 bases, with 15 bases remaining between them. CDR3 amino acids: CSVGETVPSLHF. The DNA of the CDR3 is TGCAGCGTTGGGGAGACCGTTCCCTCCCTCCACTTT. Looking up the rest from reference TRBV29-1 and TRBJ1-6 gives the full variable domain: SAVISQKPSRDICQRGTSLTIQCQVDSQVTMMFWYRQQPGQSLTLIATANQGSEATYESGFVIDKFPISRPNLTFSTLTVSNMSPEDSSIYLCSVGETVPSLHFGNGTRLTVT.

This rearrangement joins TRBV28 to TRBJ2-1; no clear D gene. CDR1 and CDR2 (germline): MDHEN, SYDVKM. Trimming stripped 7 bases from V and 4 bases from J, with 17 bases between. The CDR3 contains 15 residues. CDR3 DNA: TGTGCCAGCAATCGACCCCTACTACAATACAATGAGCAGTTCTTC. Protein sequence: CASNRPLLQYNEQFF.

This clone was observed a single time. V usage is TRBV19 and J usage is TRBJ1-3; no definite D call. Trimming cost V 3 bases and J 2 bases, with 14 bases left between them. The CDR3 is made up of 16 amino acids. Germline V gene sequence: CDR1 LNHDA, CDR2 SQIVND (reference sequence). The CDR3 DNA sequence: TGTGCCAGTAGTATGAGCGGACTACGGCCTGGAAACACCATATATTTT. This encodes CASSMSGLRPGNTIYF.

This clone occurred once. The chain joins TRBV28 to TRBJ2-7; the D gene is possibly TRBD2 (7 bases). V lost 6 bases and J lost 12, with 18 bases in between. The CDR3 loop spans 12 amino acids. The germline V gene has CDR1 MDHEN and CDR2 SYDVKM. The CDR3 DNA is TGTGCCAGCAGCCGCAAGGGGGGGAGAGGGTACTTC. Translating gives CASSRKGGRGYF.

The chain uses TRBV6-1 and TRBJ2-7; 8 bases fit TRBD1. There are 16 residues in the CDR3. Trimming took 1 base from V and 2 from J; bases not matched to a gene: 7. The germline gives CDR1 MNHNS, CDR2 SASEGT. The CDR3 region has the DNA TGTGCCAGCAGTGAAGAGGGGACAGGAATCCCCTACGAGCAGTACTTC. It codes for CASSEEGTGIPYEQYF.

This clone was seen a single time. In nucleotides, the CDR3 is TGTGCCAGCAGTCCCCCCATAGGGGGCGATAGGGGCTACACCTTC. Amino acids: CASSPPIGGDRGYTF. The J gene is TRBJ1-2, the V gene TRBV28; 7 bases align to TRBD1. J gave up 8 bases and V 5 bases, and 14 bases lay outside the gene matches. The CDR3 runs to 15 residues. Germline values: CDR1 MDHEN, CDR2 SYDVKM.